Each of the 16 T cell receptor beta chains below was sequenced from the same sample in a study of T cell responses to AZD1222 COVID-19 vaccine. The repertoire was sequenced with immunoSEQ multiplex PCR; TCRdb's copy has only in-frame clones and lacks some. Of more than 150,000 clones in the sample, more than 85% are singletons; the top ten hold over 1.2%. Sequencing was performed on peripheral blood, taken 28 days after the second AZD1222 dose. These receptors were collected from an adult who received the AZD1222 COVID-19 vaccine.

The chain recombines TRBV3-1 (or the pseudogene TRBV3-2) with TRBJ1-5; no definite D call. Germline V lookup: CDR1 LGHDT, CDR2 YNNKEL (reference sequence). The CDR3 loop spans 14 amino acids. V lost 1 base to trimming and J lost 2 bases, with 6 bases between them. Written as DNA, the CDR3 is TGTGCCAGCAGCCAAGGGGCTCGCAATCAGCCCCAGCATTTT. This translates into CASSQGARNQPQHF.

This chain uses TRBV15 with TRBJ1-5; D ambiguous. V was shortened by 1 base and J by 0 bases, with 10 bases between the two germline ends. CDR1 and CDR2 from the germline V gene are LNHNV and YYDKDF (reference sequence). The CDR3 has 16 residues. DNA for the CDR3: TGTGCCACCAGCAGAGCTGAGGCCTATAGCAATCAGCCCCAGCATTTT. This translates into CATSRAEAYSNQPQHF.

The CDR3 nucleotides read TGTGCCAGCAGTGGACTAGCAGAGAATGAGCAGTTCTTC. Its protein product is CASSGLAENEQFF. The gene calls are TRBV2 and TRBJ2-1; 7 positions match TRBD2. The CDR3 length is 13 residues. The V and J ends lost 4 bases and 7 bases, in that order; junction bases with no gene match: 4. The germline CDR1 and CDR2 sequences are SNHLY and FYNNEI.

The V and J genes are TRBV2 and TRBJ2-5, with TRBD1 identical over 8 bases. This CDR3 region has 15 residues. Unmatched junction bases numbered 7, after V lost 5 bases and J lost 2 bases. Germline assignment: CDR1 SNHLY and CDR2 FYNNEI. CDR3 sequence (DNA): TGTGCCAGCAGTCCAGGACAGGGACGACAAGAGACCCAGTACTTC. It translates to CASSPGQGRQETQYF.

This clone was counted a single time. The chain recombines TRBV2 with TRBJ2-7; 8 positions agree with TRBD2. Germline values: CDR1 SNHLY, CDR2 FYNNEI. The CDR3 extends over 12 amino acids. With V trimmed by 3 bases and J by 13 bases, 8 bases remained unmatched. CDR3 loop: CASSDLGLGNYF. CDR3 bases: TGTGCCAGCAGTGATTTGGGACTAGGAAACTACTTC.

The V and J genes are TRBV9 and TRBJ1-3, with a tentative D call TRBD1 (5 bases). CDR1 is SGDLS, CDR2 YYNGEE, per germline. This CDR3 spans 16 amino acids. V shed 4 bases and J shed 3 bases, with 17 bases lying between them. This CDR3 is CASSSSAGQGGNTIYF. The CDR3 nucleotides are TGTGCCAGCAGCTCTTCCGCCGGGCAGGGTGGAAACACCATATATTTT.

The V gene is TRBV2, the J gene TRBJ1-2; no clear D. From germline, CDR1 is SNHLY and CDR2 FYNNEI. Trimming cost V 6 bases and J 5 bases, with 13 bases left between them. This CDR3 comprises 13 residues. The CDR3 DNA reads TGTGCCAGCAGCGAGGGTCCCGTTTATGGCTACACCTTC. Translating it yields CASSEGPVYGYTF. Full variable domain (outside the CDR3, taken from reference TRBV2 and TRBJ1-2): EPEVTQTPSHQVTQMGQEVILRCVPISNHLYFYWYRQILGQKVEFLVSFYNNEISEKSEIFDDQFSVERPDGSNFTLKIRSTKLEDSAMYFCASSEGPVYGYTFGSGTRLTVV.

This clone was observed a single time. This sequence joins TRBV15 and TRBJ2-2, with D unclear. In germline, CDR1 is LNHNV, CDR2 YYDKDF (reference sequence). V lost 4 bases, J lost 7 bases, and 16 bases lay in between. The CDR3 runs to 15 residues. CDR3 protein: CATSTKQVQDGELFF. CDR3 coding DNA: TGTGCCACCAGCACTAAGCAGGTCCAGGACGGGGAGCTGTTTTTT.

This chain links TRBV28 with TRBJ2-2; D not resolved. The germline V gene has CDR1 MDHEN and CDR2 SYDVKM. The V end lost 7 bases, the J end lost 6 bases, and 12 bases lay between the germline ends. CDR3 length equals 13 residues. DNA for the CDR3: TGTGCCAGCACCTCACCGGTTTCCGGGGAGCTGTTTTTT. Translated: CASTSPVSGELFF.

In its sample, this clone was seen once. The V gene is TRBV12-3 or TRBV12-4, the J gene TRBJ2-7; D is unresolved. This CDR3 has 12 residues. V dropped 5 bases and J dropped 6 bases, with 11 bases sitting between them. Here the CDR3 reads CASSISHTEQYF. Here the CDR3 DNA reads TGTGCCAGCAGTATATCTCATACCGAGCAGTACTTC.

The chain has TRBV5-1 and TRBJ2-3, with unresolved D. This CDR3 region has 15 residues. Trimming removed 3 bases at V and 5 bases at J, with 16 bases between. Germline V gene lookup returns CDR1 SGHRS and CDR2 YFSETQ. As DNA, the CDR3 is TGCGCCAGCAGCTGGGCTCCCTCGCGAGGAGATACGCAGTATTTT. It encodes CASSWAPSRGDTQYF.

The chain uses TRBV7-2 and TRBJ2-1, with D unresolved. Per the germline V gene, CDR1 is SGHTA and CDR2 is FQGNSA. Trimming took 2 bases from V and 9 from J, leaving 8 bases between them. The CDR3 sequence is 12 residues long. In nucleotides, the CDR3 is TGTGCCAGCAGCTTATACGGAACTGAGCAGTTCTTC. Its translation is CASSLYGTEQFF.

CDR3 amino acids: CASSHARTGTDEKLFF. Here the CDR3 DNA reads TGTGCCAGCTCACACGCGAGGACAGGCACGGATGAAAAACTGTTTTTT. The chain links TRBV18 to TRBJ1-4, with 7 bases matching TRBD1. Germline CDR1 KGHSH, CDR2 LQKENI. The CDR3 totals 16 residues. V dropped 4 bases and J dropped 6; count of bases not matched to a gene: 11.

The V call is TRBV19, the J call TRBJ1-2, with D hard to call. V was cut by 5 bases and J by 2 bases, with 9 bases left in between. CDR3 length: 13 residues. Germline V gives CDR1 LNHDA, CDR2 SQIVND (reference sequence). The CDR3 bases are TGTGCCAGTAGTGCCGGGCTGAACTATGGCTACACCTTC. It encodes CASSAGLNYGYTF.

The gene calls are TRBV3-1 (or the pseudogene TRBV3-2) and TRBJ2-5, with a possible D match to TRBD2 (6 bases). Deletions cut 2 bases from V and 1 base from J, with 11 bases between. The CDR3 runs to 15 residues. The germline CDR1 and CDR2 sequences are LGHDT and YNNKEL (reference sequence). The CDR3 coding sequence is TGTGCCAGCAGCCAACCCCAGGGAGGCCAAGAGACCCAGTACTTC. The encoded protein is CASSQPQGGQETQYF.

J is TRBJ1-2 and V is TRBV4-1; 7 nucleotides match TRBD1. This CDR3 is built from 13 residues. The J segment lost 4 bases and the V segment lost 4 bases, leaving 3 bases of the junction unmatched. Germline V gives CDR1 MGHRA, CDR2 YSYEKL. The CDR3 DNA sequence: TGCGCCAGCAGCCCAGGGGGGATCTATGGCTACACCTTC. This encodes CASSPGGIYGYTF.